These 18 T cell receptor beta chains originate from one sample sequenced in a study of cytomegalovirus exposure and HLA in healthy donors. PCR employed 60 Vbeta and 13 Jbeta primers. Assay used: immunoSEQ multiplex PCR; TCRdb lists only in-frame clones, some missing. The data hold some 140,000 clones, with over 70% observed a single time. Sequenced: PBMCs. The receptors were sampled from a man aged 18 to 29 in good health and CMV-seronegative.

This chain joins TRBV11-2 and TRBJ2-2; TRBD1 agrees at 7 bases. The J segment lost 7 bases and the V segment lost 1 base, leaving 12 bases of the junction unmatched. Germline CDR1 SGHAT, CDR2 FQNNGV. This CDR3 contains 17 residues. The CDR3 region is CASSLVQGSLSDGELFF. The CDR3 DNA sequence: TGTGCCAGCAGCTTAGTACAGGGGTCTTTGTCTGACGGGGAGCTGTTTTTT.

The chain has TRBV5-1 and TRBJ1-1; 8 bases fit TRBD1. The CDR3 extends over 14 amino acids. V was clipped by 5 bases and J by 4 bases; unmatched bases: 7. Germline lookup yields CDR1 SGHRS and CDR2 YFSETQ. This CDR3 is CASSRGQGRTEAFF. The CDR3 DNA is TGCGCCAGCAGTAGAGGACAGGGCCGCACTGAAGCTTTCTTT.

V is TRBV5-1 and J is TRBJ2-1, with TRBD1 matching 9 bases. J lost 4 bases, V lost 1 base, and 3 bases had no gene match. The CDR3 consists of 15 residues. Germline V lookup: CDR1 SGHRS, CDR2 YFSETQ. CDR3 sequence reads: CASSLRDRAYNEQFF. CDR3 coding DNA: TGCGCCAGCAGCTTGAGGGACAGGGCTTACAATGAGCAGTTCTTC.

The chain couples TRBV7-3 to TRBJ2-3; 8 bases match TRBD2. This CDR3 region has 16 residues. Trimming at V came to 2 bases and at J to 3 bases, leaving 7 bases not matched to a gene. CDR1 is SGHTA and CDR2 is FQGTGA in the germline V gene. The DNA for the CDR3 is TGTGCCAGCAGCTTAGGAGGGTTAGCGGGGACAGATACGCAGTATTTT. Translating gives CASSLGGLAGTDTQYF.

The rearrangement joins TRBV19 to TRBJ1-2; the match to TRBD1 covers 9 bases. The trim removed 11 bases at V and 6 bases at J, leaving 16 bases unmatched. Per germline, CDR1 LNHDA and CDR2 SQIVND (reference sequence). The CDR3 spans 15 residues. CDR3 nucleotide sequence: TGTGCCTCCCTGTCACTCCCGGGACAGGGTCATGGCTACACCTTC. This codes for CASLSLPGQGHGYTF.

V and J are TRBV11-2 and TRBJ1-1; 11 bases match TRBD1. Looked up from germline, CDR1 is SGHAT and CDR2 is FQNNGV. This CDR3 is built from 13 residues. V was pared by 7 bases and J by 4 bases, with 2 bases of the junction left unmatched. The CDR3 region has the DNA TGTGCCAGCACGGGACAGGGGGGCACTGAAGCTTTCTTT. Protein: CASTGQGGTEAFF.

The rearrangement joins TRBV5-1 to TRBJ2-7, with TRBD1 matching over 7 bases. Germline values: CDR1 SGHRS, CDR2 YFSETQ. Unmatched junction bases numbered 12, after V lost 5 bases and J lost 4 bases. The CDR3 is 15 amino acids. Written as DNA, the CDR3 is TGCGCCAGCAGGAAAACCGGGACAGACATTTACGAGCAGTACTTC. Its translation: CASRKTGTDIYEQYF.

This rearrangement joins TRBV5-8 to TRBJ1-4, with TRBD1 matching 7 bases. The CDR3 extends over 14 amino acids. V lost 3 bases and J lost 10; bases outside the gene matches: 9. Germline V CDR1 and CDR2: SGHTS, YDEGEE. CDR3 residues: CASSSGQSKGKLFF. CDR3 DNA sequence: TGTGCCAGCAGCTCGGGACAGTCCAAGGGAAAACTGTTTTTT.

The chain links TRBV5-6 to TRBJ2-2, with 9 bases matching TRBD1. The CDR3 loop spans 17 amino acids. The trim removed 4 bases at V and 4 bases at J, leaving 11 bases unmatched. CDR1 and CDR2 (germline): SGHDT, YYEEEE. The CDR3 DNA is TGTGCCAGCAGCACAAACTACAGGGGGCTCGGCACCGGGGAGCTGTTTTTT. Its translation is CASSTNYRGLGTGELFF.

The chain combines TRBV14 with TRBJ2-1; perhaps TRBD2 as D (6 bases). The V gene's germline CDR1 is SGHDN and CDR2 FVKESK. V was pared by 0 bases and J by 7 bases, with 22 bases between. The CDR3 length is 18 residues. In nucleotides, the CDR3 is TGTGCCAGCAGCCAAGATCATGGGACTGCAGCGGTCTGGAATGAGCAGTTCTTC. It is translated as CASSQDHGTAAVWNEQFF. Filled out from reference TRBV14 and TRBJ2-1, the complete variable domain reads EAGVTQFPSHSVIEKGQTVTLRCDPISGHDNLYWYRRVMGKEIKFLLHFVKESKQDESGMPNNRFLAERTGGTYSTLKVQPAELEDSGVYFCASSQDHGTAAVWNEQFFGPGTRLTVL.

Turning to this clone: The identical CDR3 is also encoded by other nucleotide sequences in the sample. As DNA, the CDR3 is TGCGCCAGCAGCTTGGGTCTCCAAGAGACCCAGTACTTC. It translates to CASSLGLQETQYF. The rearrangement uses TRBV5-1 and TRBJ2-5, with D unresolved. The germline gives CDR1 SGHRS, CDR2 YFSETQ. The CDR3 has 13 amino acids. V lost 0 bases, J lost 1 base, and 4 bases lay in between.

The chain recombines TRBV11-2 with TRBJ1-1; D is unclear. The V end was cut by 6 bases, the J end by 0 bases, with 14 bases between. The CDR3 totals 15 residues. Germline V gives CDR1 SGHAT, CDR2 FQNNGV. CDR3 DNA sequence: TGTGCCAGCAGACGAGGCCGTGACTTGAACACTGAAGCTTTCTTT. It yields the protein CASRRGRDLNTEAFF.

This clone was seen only a few times. The chain carries TRBV4-3 and TRBJ2-1; 8 bases agree with TRBD2. The CDR3 runs 16 residues. Germline CDR1 reads LGHNA; CDR2 reads YSLEER. The V gene end was trimmed by 0 bases and the J gene end by 2 bases; junction bases not matched to a gene: 3. CDR3 region: CASSQEVGGAYNEQFF. The DNA of the CDR3 is TGCGCCAGCAGCCAAGAGGTCGGGGGGGCCTACAATGAGCAGTTCTTC.

This chain's CDR3 is CATKGEGLEQYF. CDR3 coding DNA: TGCGCCACCAAGGGGGAGGGGCTCGAGCAGTACTTC. The V call is TRBV5-1, the J call TRBJ2-7; tentatively, D is TRBD2 (7 bases). Trimming stripped 9 bases from V and 6 bases from J, with 16 bases between. The CDR3 runs to 12 residues. Germline V gene data show CDR1 as SGHRS and CDR2 as YFSETQ.

The rearrangement uses TRBV12-5 and TRBJ1-2; D perhaps matches TRBD1 (6 bases). Germline V gene lookup returns CDR1 LGHNT and CDR2 FRNRAP. Deletions cut 6 bases from V and 7 bases from J, with 18 bases between. This CDR3 is built from 14 residues. The CDR3 DNA reads as TGTGCTAGTGGATTCACAGGGAATGCTGGTGGCTACACCTTC. Protein product: CASGFTGNAGGYTF.

The chain couples TRBV9 to TRBJ1-1; 10 nucleotides align to TRBD1. Germline values: CDR1 SGDLS, CDR2 YYNGEE. The ends lost 0 bases at V and 4 bases at J; junction bases unmatched: 3. This CDR3 contains 15 residues. The CDR3 loop reads CASSVEGTGVTEAFF. The DNA of the CDR3 is TGTGCCAGCAGCGTAGAGGGGACAGGGGTCACTGAAGCTTTCTTT.

This clone was seen only a few times. This chain connects TRBV7-2 to TRBJ1-1, with D hard to call. Germline loops: CDR1 SGHTA, CDR2 FQGNSA. This CDR3 region has 11 residues. Trimming pared 3 bases from V and 5 bases from J, leaving 4 bases between. This CDR3 reads CASSLRTEAFF. The DNA of the CDR3 is TGTGCCAGCAGCTTGAGAACTGAAGCTTTCTTT.

The chain carries TRBV7-2 and TRBJ2-2; 7 nucleotides line up with TRBD2. CDR1 is SGHTA and CDR2 is FQGNSA in the germline V gene. The CDR3 runs to 16 residues. V gave up 1 base and J gave up 6 bases; unmatched junction bases: 8. CDR3 loop: CASSLESREGAGELFF. CDR3 nucleotide sequence: TGTGCCAGCAGCTTAGAGAGTAGGGAGGGCGCCGGGGAGCTGTTTTTT.